The 2 T cell receptor beta chains below all came from one sample that was sequenced in a study of somatic mutations in cytotoxic T cells in rheumatoid arthritis. Here immunoSEQ multiplex PCR was the method, and the copy in TCRdb shows in-frame clones only, minus some. This table holds about 14,000 clones, over 65% found once. Sequences were obtained from CD8+ T cells sorted from blood. The receptors shown here come from an adult with rheumatoid arthritis.

The chain recombines TRBV6-5 with TRBJ2-3; TRBD1 aligns across 9 bases. Germline trimming cut 2 bases from V and 4 bases from J; bases unmatched to any gene: 4. The CDR3 extends over 15 amino acids. The germline V gene has CDR1 MNHEY and CDR2 SVGAGI. CDR3 in amino acids: CASSYGTGSADTQYF. CDR3 nucleotide sequence: TGTGCCAGCAGTTACGGGACAGGGTCGGCAGATACGCAGTATTTT.

This clone was detected a few times. This chain uses TRBV9 with TRBJ1-6; D gene unclear. The CDR3 runs 14 residues. The V gene's germline CDR1 is SGDLS and CDR2 YYNGEE. Trimming cost V 5 bases and J 0 bases, with 6 bases left between them. DNA for the CDR3: TGTGCCAGCAGAGGGAGCTCCTATAATTCACCCCTCCACTTT. It is translated as CASRGSSYNSPLHF. Full variable domain (remainder filled in from reference TRBV9 and TRBJ1-6): DSGVTQTPKHLITATGQRVTLRCSPRSGDLSVYWYQQSLDQGLQFLIQYYNGEERAKGNILERFSAQQFPDLHSELNLSSLELGDSALYFCASRGSSYNSPLHFGNGTRLTVT.